The 3 T cell receptor beta chains below all came from one sample that was sequenced in a study of shared clonotypes between healthy human individuals. Produced via immunoSEQ multiplex PCR; TCRdb's table is partial and in-frame only. The table records about 2,100,000 clones, about 92% of them present only once. In the naive CD8 group, cells lacked CD45RO and were positively selected for CCR7, so terminally differentiated effector memory CD45RA+ cells were left out. Sequenced material: naive CD8+ T cells from PBMCs. These receptor sequences come from a man in his late teens or twenties in good health. Some clones in this sample may be carry-over from other donors' samples.

The V call is TRBV28, the J call TRBJ2-7; TRBD1 aligns across 7 bases. Germline-derived CDR1 and CDR2 are MDHEN and SYDVKM. There are 16 residues in the CDR3. V dropped 4 bases and J dropped 5; count of bases not matched to a gene: 14. The CDR3 region has the DNA TGTGCCAGCAGTTCAGACAGGGAAGCGGTGACCCACGAGCAGTACTTC. This translates into CASSSDREAVTHEQYF.

V usage is TRBV27 and J usage is TRBJ2-7, with 7 bases fitting TRBD1. After removal of 8 bases from V and 7 bases from J, the junction contained 11 bases not matched to a gene. CDR3 size: 13 residues. Per germline, CDR1 MNHEY and CDR2 SMNVEV (reference sequence). The CDR3 here is CASWTWDSQEQYF. CDR3 bases: TGTGCCAGCTGGACCTGGGACAGTCAAGAGCAGTACTTC.

The gene calls are TRBV9 and TRBJ2-1, with TRBD2 as a possible D gene (6 bases). CDR1 is SGDLS, CDR2 YYNGEE, per germline. The CDR3 has 17 amino acids. The V and J ends lost 0 bases and 2 bases respectively, with 15 bases between them. The CDR3 DNA reads TGTGCCAGCAGCGTAGGAGGCGGGGAAACCCCCTACAATGAGCAGTTCTTC. This gives the protein CASSVGGGETPYNEQFF.